The clone carrying this TCR beta chain was counted at least ten times. Its antigen is currently unknown. There are 16 residues in the CDR3. Per the germline V gene, CDR1 is MNHEY and CDR2 is SMNVEV (reference sequence). Trimming took 2 bases from V and 5 from J, leaving 18 bases between them. From roughly 0.4 ug of RNA, a library with molecular barcoded alpha/delta and beta/gamma adaptors was made. Via MiXCR, TCRdb re-called the reads, giving one row per CDR3 protein. The sample includes 40,000 or so distinct CDR3 sequences, about 14% seen only once; the top ten take roughly 18%. The data derive from a study of read filtering for tumor transcriptome and immune sequencing. Overall study context: Mean patient age was around 66 years, range roughly 45 to 85; approximately 18 male, 11 to 15 female. Study-wide findings and caveats: The sorted CD138-negative fraction was a mixed bone marrow immune population, not purified T cells.

The sample consisted of a population of CD138-negative cells sorted from bone marrow. The chain is built from TRBV27 and TRBJ1-1, with TRBD1 as a possible D gene (6 bases). The receptor was isolated from a donor aged 40 or older with multiple myeloma. Written as DNA, the CDR3 is TGTGCCAGCAGTTTAAGACCCGCAGGGGTCCCGACTGAAGCTTTCTTT. Its translation is CASSLRPAGVPTEAFF.